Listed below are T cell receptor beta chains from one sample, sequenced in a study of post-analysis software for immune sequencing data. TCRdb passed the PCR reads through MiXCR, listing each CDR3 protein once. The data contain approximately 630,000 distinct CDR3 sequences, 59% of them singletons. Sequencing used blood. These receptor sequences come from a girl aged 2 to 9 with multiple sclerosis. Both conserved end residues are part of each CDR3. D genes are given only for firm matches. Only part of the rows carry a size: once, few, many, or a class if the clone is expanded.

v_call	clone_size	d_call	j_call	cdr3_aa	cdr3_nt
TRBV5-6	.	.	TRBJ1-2	CASSLNRAYGYTF	TGTGCCAGCAGCTTGAACCGGGCCTATGGCTACACCTTC
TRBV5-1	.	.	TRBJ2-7	CASSGLHYEQYF	TGCGCCAGCAGCGGACTGCACTACGAGCAGTACTTC
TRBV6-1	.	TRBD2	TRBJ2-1	CASIPVGEGSGRKNEQFF	TGTGCCAGCATCCCGGTTGGTGAAGGTAGCGGGAGAAAAAATGAGCAGTTCTTC
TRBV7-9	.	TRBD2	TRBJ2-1	CASSVTGTSGNHEQFF	TGTGCCAGCAGCGTCACCGGGACTAGCGGGAACCATGAGCAGTTCTTC
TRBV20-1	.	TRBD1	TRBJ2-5	CSETTGLGETQYF	TGCAGTGAGACGACAGGGCTTGGGGAGACCCAGTACTTC
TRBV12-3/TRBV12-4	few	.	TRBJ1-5	CASSWGKPQPQHF	TGTGCCAGCAGTTGGGGGAAGCCGCAGCCCCAGCATTTT
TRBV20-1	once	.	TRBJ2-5	CSASPGGAGGETQYF	TGCAGTGCTAGTCCGGGTGGGGCCGGGGGAGAGACCCAGTACTTC
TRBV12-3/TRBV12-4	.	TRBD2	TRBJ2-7	CASTLAGGSSEQYF	TGTGCCAGCACCTTAGCGGGAGGATCAAGCGAGCAGTACTTC
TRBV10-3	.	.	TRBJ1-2	CAISPWAGAGYTF	TGTGCCATCAGTCCGTGGGCAGGGGCTGGCTACACCTTC
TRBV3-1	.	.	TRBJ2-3	CASSPTPGADTQYF	TGTGCCAGCAGCCCGACCCCAGGGGCAGATACGCAGTATTTT
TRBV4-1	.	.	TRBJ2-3	CASSPYLADRTDTQYF	TGCGCCAGCAGCCCTTACCTAGCAGACCGCACAGATACGCAGTATTTT
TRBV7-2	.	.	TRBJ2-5	CASSFSRGQETQYF	TGTGCCAGCAGCTTTTCCCGGGGGCAGGAGACCCAGTACTTC
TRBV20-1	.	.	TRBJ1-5	CSARSGVNQPQHF	TGCAGTGCTAGATCTGGGGTCAATCAGCCCCAGCATTTT
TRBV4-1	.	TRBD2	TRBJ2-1	CASSQEPGLAGGGIDYNEQFF	TGCGCCAGCAGCCAAGAGCCCGGACTAGCGGGAGGTGGGATTGATTACAATGAGCAGTTCTTC
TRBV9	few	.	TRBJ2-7	CASSFHRGHEQYF	TGTGCCAGCAGCTTTCATCGGGGCCACGAGCAGTACTTC
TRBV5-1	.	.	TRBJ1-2	CASSLSPRGRADYGYTF	TGCGCCAGCAGCTTGTCCCCGCGGGGTAGGGCTGACTATGGCTACACCTTC
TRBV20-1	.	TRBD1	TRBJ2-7	CSARGVQGESHEQYF	TGCAGTGCTAGAGGTGTACAGGGGGAATCCCACGAGCAGTACTTC
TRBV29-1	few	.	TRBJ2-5	CSAPPRLGTQETQYF	TGCAGCGCCCCGCCCCGACTAGGGACCCAAGAGACCCAGTACTTC
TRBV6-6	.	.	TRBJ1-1	CTSSSQGPSTEAFF	TGTACCAGCAGCTCTCAGGGACCTTCCACTGAAGCTTTCTTT
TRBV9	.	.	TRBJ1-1	CASSVNLGDEAFF	TGTGCCAGCAGCGTAAACCTGGGGGATGAAGCTTTCTTT
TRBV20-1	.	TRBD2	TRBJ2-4	CSARGGPSGRGAKNIQYF	TGCAGTGCTAGAGGGGGGCCTAGCGGGAGGGGGGCCAAAAACATTCAGTACTTC
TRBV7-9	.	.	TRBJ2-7	CASSPAQGTLNEQYF	TGTGCCAGCAGCCCCGCCCAGGGGACCTTAAACGAGCAGTACTTC
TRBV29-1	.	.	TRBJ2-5	CSVYPDRVEETQYF	TGCAGCGTTTATCCGGACCGAGTCGAAGAGACCCAGTACTTC
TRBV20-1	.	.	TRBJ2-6	CSARDPGASGANVLTF	TGCAGTGCTAGAGACCCGGGAGCCTCTGGGGCCAACGTCCTGACTTTC
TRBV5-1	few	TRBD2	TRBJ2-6	CASSLVLAGPSGANVLTF	TGCGCCAGCAGCTTGGTCCTAGCGGGACCCTCTGGGGCCAACGTCCTGACTTTC
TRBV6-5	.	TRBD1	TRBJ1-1	CASSYRGPDTEAFF	TGTGCCAGCAGTTACAGGGGGCCGGACACTGAAGCTTTCTTT
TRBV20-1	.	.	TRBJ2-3	CSAGRSYTDTQYF	TGCAGTGCTGGCAGAAGCTACACAGATACGCAGTATTTT
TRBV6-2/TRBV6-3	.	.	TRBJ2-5	CASSYPGESQETQYF	TGTGCCAGCAGTTATCCCGGAGAAAGCCAAGAGACCCAGTACTTC
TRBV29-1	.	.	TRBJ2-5	CSVGVRETQYF	TGCAGCGTTGGGGTGAGGGAGACCCAGTACTTC
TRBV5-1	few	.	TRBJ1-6	CASSFQGTGNSPLHF	TGCGCCAGCAGCTTCCAGGGAACGGGGAATTCACCCCTCCACTTT
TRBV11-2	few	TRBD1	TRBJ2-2	CAIHSGQGTVGELFF	TGTGCCATACACTCGGGACAGGGGACCGTCGGGGAGCTGTTTTTT
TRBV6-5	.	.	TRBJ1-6	CASRSLLRAPLGSLHF	TGTGCCAGCAGAAGCCTATTACGGGCCCCCCTGGGGTCCCTCCACTTT
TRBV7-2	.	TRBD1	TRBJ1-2	CASNLLNRGRGGYTF	TGTGCCAGCAACCTACTTAACAGGGGACGCGGTGGCTACACCTTC
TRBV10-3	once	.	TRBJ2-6	CAISDSGQPSGANVLTF	TGTGCCATCAGTGATTCCGGACAACCCTCTGGGGCCAACGTCCTGACTTTC
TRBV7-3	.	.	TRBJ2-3	CASSLRGSAWRAPTDTQYF	TGTGCCAGCAGCTTACGCGGGTCAGCTTGGCGGGCACCCACAGATACGCAGTATTTT
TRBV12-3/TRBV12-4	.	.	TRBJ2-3	CASRLAGTRADTQYF	TGTGCCAGCAGGCTCGCCGGGACGAGGGCAGATACGCAGTATTTT
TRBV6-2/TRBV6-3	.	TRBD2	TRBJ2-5	CASSYWAGEETQYF	TGTGCCAGCAGTTACTGGGCGGGAGAAGAGACCCAGTACTTC
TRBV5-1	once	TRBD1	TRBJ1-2	CASSLAQGDSYGYTF	TGCGCCAGCAGCTTGGCGCAGGGGGATAGCTATGGCTACACCTTC
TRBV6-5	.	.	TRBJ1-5	CASSYSRQPYQPQHF	TGTGCCAGCAGTTACTCGAGGCAGCCCTATCAGCCCCAGCATTTT
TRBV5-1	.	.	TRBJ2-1	CASSLKRQGGPYNEKFF	TGCGCCAGCAGCTTGAAGCGACAGGGAGGCCCCTACAATGAGAAGTTCTTC
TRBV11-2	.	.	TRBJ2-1	CASSLGLGVQFF	TGTGCCAGCAGCTTAGGGTTGGGGGTGCAGTTCTTC
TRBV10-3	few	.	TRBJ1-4	CAISVAGANEKLFF	TGTGCCATCAGTGTCGCGGGGGCTAATGAAAAACTGTTTTTT
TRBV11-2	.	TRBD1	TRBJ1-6	CASSLEGGDSPLHF	TGTGCCAGCAGCTTAGAAGGGGGCGATTCACCCCTCCACTTT
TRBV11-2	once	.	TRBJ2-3	CASSLGDGSSDTQYF	TGTGCCAGCAGCTTAGGAGACGGGAGTTCCGATACGCAGTATTTT
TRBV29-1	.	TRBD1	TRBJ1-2	CSVRTAGGGGYGYTF	TGCAGCGTTCGGACGGCCGGAGGGGGCGGTTATGGCTACACCTTC
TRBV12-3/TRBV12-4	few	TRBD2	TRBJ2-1	CASSRLAGGKNEQFF	TGTGCCAGCAGTCGACTAGCGGGGGGGAAAAATGAGCAGTTCTTC
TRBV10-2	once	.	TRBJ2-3	CASRLTSSTDTQYF	TGCGCCAGCAGGCTCACCTCTAGCACAGATACGCAGTATTTT
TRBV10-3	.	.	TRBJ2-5	CAISAKREQETQYF	TGTGCCATCAGTGCCAAACGGGAGCAAGAGACCCAGTACTTC
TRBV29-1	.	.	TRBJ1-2	CSVVTGSNYGHTF	TGCAGCGTCGTTACAGGGTCTAACTATGGCCACACCTTC
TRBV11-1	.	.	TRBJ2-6	CASSRTTDFELSGANVLTF	TGTGCCAGCAGCCGAACCACGGACTTCGAACTCTCTGGGGCCAACGTCCTGACTTTC